This T cell receptor (beta chain) came from a study of PD-1 blockade in classical Hodgkin lymphoma. Study-level results: Repertoire difference causes, possibly disease activity or prior therapy, remain undefined. It was reported that newly diagnosed patients had less baseline TCR diversity than healthy donors.

Profiling relied on immunoSEQ multiplex PCR, and the TCRdb table lists in-frame clones only, not all of them. The profile shows 20,000 to 25,000 clones, 85% to 95% of them singletons. Noted time point: newly diagnosed, previously untreated cHL patient sample. Untreated, newly diagnosed classical Hodgkin lymphoma PBMCs served for comparison. The CDR3 consists of 16 residues. CDR1 and CDR2 (germline): SGHTA, FQGNSA. V lost 1 base and J 0 bases, leaving 11 bases between the germline ends. About this clone: The target antigen is unknown.

The TCR sequence derives from a human donor with classical Hodgkin lymphoma. The sample comprised peripheral blood mononuclear cells (PBMCs). V and J are TRBV7-2 and TRBJ2-3; D is ambiguous. The CDR3 spells CASSLGAGLSTDTQYF. The CDR3 DNA sequence: TGTGCCAGCAGCTTAGGCGCAGGATTAAGCACAGATACGCAGTATTTT. The full variable domain, with the rest looked up from reference TRBV7-2 and TRBJ2-3, is GAGVSQSPSNKVTEKGKDVELRCDPISGHTALYWYRQSLGQGLEFLIYFQGNSAPDKSGLPSDRFSAERTGGSVSTLTIQRTQQEDSAVYLCASSLGAGLSTDTQYFGPGTRLTVL.